The 21 T cell receptor beta chains below all came from one sample that was sequenced in a study of blood T cell repertoires in COVID-19. TCRdb's table, derived via immunoSEQ multiplex PCR, lists solely in-frame clones and lacks some. The sample lists about 150,000 clones; 86% were seen once. The sequenced material came from PBMCs or T cells enriched from blood (not recorded which). These receptors all stem from a man aged 45 to 65 who had recovered from COVID-19.

V usage is TRBV6-5 and J usage is TRBJ2-4, with D tentatively TRBD2 (6 bases). CDR3 size: 13 residues. Trimming took off 7 bases at V and 2 bases at J, with 9 bases between the two ends. Germline CDR1 reads MNHEY; CDR2 reads SVGAGI. CDR3 bases: TGTGCCAGCACGGGACTTTCCAAAAACATTCAGTACTTC. Protein sequence: CASTGLSKNIQYF.

The rearrangement uses TRBV9 and TRBJ1-2; TRBD1 is a possible D gene (5 bases). V dropped 0 bases and J dropped 8 bases, with 17 bases sitting between them. This CDR3 contains 15 residues. CDR1 is SGDLS, CDR2 YYNGEE, per germline. The CDR3 sequence is CASSVEAGGEYGYTF. CDR3 coding DNA: TGTGCCAGCAGCGTAGAAGCCGGGGGAGAGTACGGCTACACCTTC.

The chain is built from TRBV4-1 and TRBJ2-7; D might be TRBD2 (5 bases). The CDR3 extends over 14 amino acids. V gave up 1 base and J gave up 2 bases, with 9 bases separating them. The germline gives CDR1 MGHRA, CDR2 YSYEKL. The CDR3 nucleotides are TGCGCCAGCAGCCAAGCCCCCGGGGCCTACGAGCAGTACGTC. This sequence encodes CASSQAPGAYEQYV.

The chain carries TRBV6-5 and TRBJ1-1; no reliable D call. V was cut by 2 bases and J by 5 bases, with 12 bases left in between. The CDR3 has 14 amino acids. CDR1 is MNHEY, CDR2 SVGAGI, per germline. The CDR3 here is CASSYNGRLTEAFF. The CDR3 coding sequence is TGTGCCAGCAGTTACAATGGGAGGTTGACTGAAGCTTTCTTT.

Only one count was recorded for this clone. DNA of the CDR3: TGTGCCAGCAGCGCCCATGCCATGGACGGGAGGCAGTTCTTC. Translating it yields CASSAHAMDGRQFF. J is TRBJ2-1 and V is TRBV11-2; D may be TRBD2 (6 bases). V lost 5 bases to trimming and J lost 12 bases, with 20 bases between them. This CDR3 is 14 amino acids long. Germline V gene lookup returns CDR1 SGHAT and CDR2 FQNNGV.

The rearrangement joins TRBV27 to TRBJ2-3; 8 bases are a match to TRBD2. CDR3 length: 13 residues. V was pared by 5 bases and J by 5 bases, with 3 bases of the junction left unmatched. From germline, CDR1 is MNHEY and CDR2 SMNVEV (reference sequence). The CDR3 sequence is CASSPSGLDTQYF. The CDR3, as DNA: TGTGCCAGCAGTCCTAGCGGGTTAGATACGCAGTATTTT.

The chain uses TRBV5-1 and TRBJ1-1, with D possibly matching TRBD1 (5 bases). Trimming pared 2 bases from V and 3 bases from J, leaving 11 bases between. Germline V gives CDR1 SGHRS, CDR2 YFSETQ. This CDR3 contains 14 residues. The CDR3 spells CASSFLQGYTEAFF. The CDR3 DNA sequence: TGCGCCAGCAGCTTCCTCCAGGGTTACACTGAAGCTTTCTTT. Supplemented by reference TRBV5-1 and TRBJ1-1, the full variable domain reads KAGVTQTPRYLIKTRGQQVTLSCSPISGHRSVSWYQQTPGQGLQFLFEYFSETQRNKGNFPGRFSGRQFSNSRSEMNVSTLELGDSALYLCASSFLQGYTEAFFGQGTRLTVV.

V gene TRBV5-1 combines with J gene TRBJ2-7; the match to TRBD1 covers 9 bases. Trimming removed 4 bases from V and 4 bases from J; junction bases left unmatched: 12. CDR1 and CDR2 from the germline V gene are SGHRS and YFSETQ. CDR3 length equals 16 residues. This CDR3 is CASSPKATGGAYEQYF. CDR3 bases: TGCGCCAGCAGCCCCAAGGCCACAGGGGGCGCATACGAGCAGTACTTC.

The V gene is TRBV9, the J gene TRBJ1-2, with 8 nucleotides matching TRBD1. Looked up from germline, CDR1 is SGDLS and CDR2 is YYNGEE. The CDR3 length is 17 residues. With 3 bases clipped from V and 4 bases from J, the junction kept 14 bases outside the gene matches. The CDR3 is CASSGKATGEWVYGYTF. The CDR3 nucleotides read TGTGCCAGCAGCGGAAAAGCGACAGGGGAGTGGGTCTATGGCTACACCTTC.

The V and J genes are TRBV2 and TRBJ1-1; the D gene is possibly TRBD1 (6 bases). This CDR3 has 15 amino acids. With 7 bases removed from V and 1 base from J, the gap between germline ends came to 16 bases. Germline CDR1 SNHLY, CDR2 FYNNEI. The CDR3 DNA follows: TGTGCCAGCACGTCAACAGGGTCCCCGAACACTGAAGCTTTCTTT. This translates into CASTSTGSPNTEAFF.

The rearrangement uses TRBV7-2 and TRBJ1-3; D not resolved. Trimming removed 5 bases at V and 4 bases at J, with 15 bases between. Germline-derived CDR1 and CDR2 are SGHTA and FQGNSA. This CDR3 spans 15 amino acids. The CDR3 loop reads CASSQTRLEGNTIYF. The CDR3, as DNA: TGTGCCAGCAGCCAGACAAGGCTTGAAGGAAACACCATATATTTT.

The chain has TRBV24-1 and TRBJ2-7; tentative D call: TRBD1 (6 bases). The germline CDR1 and CDR2 sequences are KGHDR and SFDVKD. The length of the CDR3 is 15 residues. The V gene lost 5 bases and the J gene lost 0 bases, with 13 bases spanning the gap. The CDR3 loop is CATSVGTKSSYEQYF. The CDR3, as DNA: TGTGCCACCAGTGTTGGGACAAAAAGCTCCTACGAGCAGTACTTC.

The table lists this clone with a few counts. The rearrangement joins TRBV27 to TRBJ1-2; 10 bases align to TRBD1. With 4 bases clipped from V and 4 bases from J, the junction kept 3 bases outside the gene matches. Germline CDR1 and CDR2: MNHEY and SMNVEV (reference sequence). CDR3 length: 14 amino acids. CDR3 protein: CASSSRTGGYGYTF. In DNA, the CDR3 is TGTGCCAGCAGTTCTCGGACAGGGGGCTATGGCTACACCTTC.

This sequence joins TRBV2 and TRBJ2-5; 10 bases match TRBD2. The CDR3 spans 19 residues. CDR1 is SNHLY, CDR2 FYNNEI, per germline. V shed 4 bases and J 1 base; nucleotides not matched to a gene: 15. CDR3 DNA sequence: TGTGCCAGCAGTGTGGATTTAGTTACTAGCGGGGCAAGCCAAGAGACCCAGTACTTC. Protein product: CASSVDLVTSGASQETQYF.

This clone appeared once. The CDR3 protein is CASSNTDGYTF. The CDR3 DNA follows: TGTGCCAGCAGCAACACAGATGGCTACACCTTC. The chain uses TRBV7-9 and TRBJ1-2, with no clear D. The germline V gene encodes CDR1 SEHNR and CDR2 FQNEAQ (reference sequence). V was pared by 5 bases and J by 6 bases, with 7 bases between. The CDR3 has 11 amino acids.

V gene TRBV2 combines with J gene TRBJ1-4, with unresolved D. The CDR3 runs 14 residues. Germline CDR1 reads SNHLY; CDR2 reads FYNNEI. V was pared by 7 bases and J by 5 bases, with 14 bases between. As DNA, the CDR3 is TGTGCCAGCATCAATGGACTGATCAATGAAAAACTGTTTTTT. Its translation is CASINGLINEKLFF.

The rearrangement uses TRBV10-2 and TRBJ1-1; perhaps TRBD1 as D (5 bases). The V gene lost 3 bases and the J gene lost 8 bases, with 10 bases spanning the gap. This CDR3 is 12 amino acids long. CDR1 is WSHSY, CDR2 SAAADI, per germline. CDR3 loop: CASSDIQGEAFF. The CDR3 DNA reads TGCGCCAGCAGTGATATCCAGGGCGAAGCTTTCTTT.

The J gene is TRBJ1-1, the V gene TRBV18; the match to TRBD1 covers 11 bases. The V segment lost 0 bases and the J segment 9 bases; nucleotides outside the gene matches: 3. CDR1 is KGHSH and CDR2 is LQKENI in the germline V gene. CDR3 length equals 14 residues. CDR3: CASSPPGQGVKAFF. The DNA for the CDR3 is TGTGCCAGCTCACCACCGGGACAGGGGGTGAAAGCTTTCTTT.

The rearrangement links TRBV15 to TRBJ2-1; 11 nucleotides line up with TRBD1. V trimming: 5 bases; J trimming: 6 bases; junction bases outside the gene matches: 9. Germline CDR1 and CDR2: LNHNV and YYDKDF (reference sequence). The length of the CDR3 is 16 residues. The CDR3 spells CATSPRTGGTGNEQFF. The CDR3 nucleotides read TGTGCCACCAGCCCTAGGACAGGGGGCACTGGCAATGAGCAGTTCTTC.

This chain connects TRBV27 to TRBJ2-7; 7 nucleotides match TRBD2. Germline-derived CDR1 and CDR2 are MNHEY and SMNVEV (reference sequence). V dropped 3 bases and J dropped 3; count of bases not matched to a gene: 5. The CDR3 loop spans 14 amino acids. The CDR3: CASSFTGGNYEQYF. CDR3 nucleotides: TGTGCCAGCAGTTTCACGGGAGGTAACTACGAGCAGTACTTC.

The chain carries TRBV2 and TRBJ2-2, with a possible D match to TRBD2 (7 bases). Germline assignment: CDR1 SNHLY and CDR2 FYNNEI. This CDR3 is 17 amino acids long. Trimming removed 10 bases from V and 3 bases from J, with 24 bases in between. The CDR3 protein is CAIVRPGGNAYTGELFF. The CDR3 bases are TGTGCCATTGTCCGGCCGGGGGGCAATGCGTACACCGGGGAGCTGTTTTTT.